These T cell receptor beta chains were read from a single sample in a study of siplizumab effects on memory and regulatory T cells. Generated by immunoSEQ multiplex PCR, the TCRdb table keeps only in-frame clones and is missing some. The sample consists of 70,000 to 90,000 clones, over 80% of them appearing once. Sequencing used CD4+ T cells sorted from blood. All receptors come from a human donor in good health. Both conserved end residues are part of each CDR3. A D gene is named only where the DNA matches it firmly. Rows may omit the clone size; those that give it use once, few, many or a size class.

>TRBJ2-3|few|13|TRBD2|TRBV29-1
TGCAGCGTTGAGAGCGGGATCACAGATACGCAGTATTTT
CSVESGITDTQYF
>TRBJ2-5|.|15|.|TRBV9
TGTGCCAGCAGCCCGAGGGACCTAGGGGGGGAGACCCAGTACTTC
CASSPRDLGGETQYF
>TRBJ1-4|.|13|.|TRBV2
TGTGCCAGTGACAGCCGGAGCCGAGAAAAACTGTTTTTT
CASDSRSREKLFF
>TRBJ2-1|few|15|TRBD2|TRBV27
TGTGCCAGCAGTTCTAGCGGGAGCCCCTACAATGAGCAGTTCTTC
CASSSSGSPYNEQFF
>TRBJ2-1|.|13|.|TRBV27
TGTGCCAGCAGTGACTATCGGCCTAATGAGCAGTTCTTC
CASSDYRPNEQFF
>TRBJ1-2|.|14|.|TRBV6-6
TGTGCCAGCAGTTACGCTCTAGGATCCTATGGCTACACCTTC
CASSYALGSYGYTF
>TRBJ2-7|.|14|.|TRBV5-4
TGTGCCAGCAGCTTGGGAGGCTTCACCTACGAGCAGTACTTC
CASSLGGFTYEQYF
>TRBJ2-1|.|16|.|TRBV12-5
TGTGCTAGTGGTCTGAGACCTTGGGGGTCCTACAATGAGCAGTTCTTC
CASGLRPWGSYNEQFF
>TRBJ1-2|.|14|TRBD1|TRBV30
TGTGCCTGGAGGAGTCAGGACAGGAGGAAGGGCTACACCTTC
CAWRSQDRRKGYTF
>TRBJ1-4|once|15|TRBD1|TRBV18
TGTGCCAGCTCACCGGGACAGGGAACAGGTGAAAAACTGTTTTTT
CASSPGQGTGEKLFF
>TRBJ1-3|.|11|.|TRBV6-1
TGTGCCACCAGCGCTGGAAACACCATATATTTT
CATSAGNTIYF
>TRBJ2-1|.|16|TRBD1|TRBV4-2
TGTGCCAGCAGCCAAGCAGGGGACAGGGGTAGGGTTGAGCAGTTCTTC
CASSQAGDRGRVEQFF
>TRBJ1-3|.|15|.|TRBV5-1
TGCGCCAGCAGCTCCTCTCCCAGCTCTGGAAACACCATATATTTT
CASSSSPSSGNTIYF
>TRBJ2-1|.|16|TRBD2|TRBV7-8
TGTGCCTCCCGGGAGGGGCGAACTAGCGGGAGGAGTGAGCAGTTCTTC
CASREGRTSGRSEQFF
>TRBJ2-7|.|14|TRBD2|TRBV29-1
TGCAGCGCTACCTTACCGGGGAGGGCCTACGAGCAGTACTTC
CSATLPGRAYEQYF
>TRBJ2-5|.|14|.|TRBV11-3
TGTGCCAGCAGCCTACGCGACTCCGCAGAGACCCAGTACTTC
CASSLRDSAETQYF
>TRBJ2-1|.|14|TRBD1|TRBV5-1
TGCGCCAGCAGCCCAGGGGGCTCCTACAATGAGCAGTTCTTC
CASSPGGSYNEQFF
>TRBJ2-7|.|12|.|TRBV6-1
TGTGCCAGCAGGAGGTACGCTTACGAGCAGTACTTC
CASRRYAYEQYF
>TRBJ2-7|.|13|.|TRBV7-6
TGTGCCAGCAGCTCCGACGTCTCCTACGAGCAGTACTTC
CASSSDVSYEQYF
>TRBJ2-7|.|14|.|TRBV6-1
TGTGCCACCAATCGCCAGGATGGGTTTACCGAGCAGTACTTC
CATNRQDGFTEQYF
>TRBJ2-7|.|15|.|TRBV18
TGTGCCAGCTCACCACCCTTTGCGGGTGCCTACGAGCAGTACTTC
CASSPPFAGAYEQYF
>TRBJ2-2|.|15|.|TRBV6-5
TGTGCCAGCAGCAGAGACCCCGGGCAAGCCGGGGAGCTGTTTTTT
CASSRDPGQAGELFF
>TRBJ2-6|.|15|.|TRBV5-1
TGCGCCAGCAGCCCGACGACATCTGGGGCCAACGTCCTGACTTTC
CASSPTTSGANVLTF
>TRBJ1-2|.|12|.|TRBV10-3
TGTGCCATCAGTGAGTCCAGCTATGGCTACACCTTC
CAISESSYGYTF
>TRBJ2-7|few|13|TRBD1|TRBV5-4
TGTGCCAGCAGCTTTACAGGGGACTACGAGCAGTACTTC
CASSFTGDYEQYF
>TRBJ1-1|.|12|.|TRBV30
TGTGCCTGGGGACGGGCGAACACTGAAGCTTTCTTT
CAWGRANTEAFF
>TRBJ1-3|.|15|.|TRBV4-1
TGCGCCAGCAGCCGCGCACCCGGAGGGCGAAACACCATATATTTT
CASSRAPGGRNTIYF
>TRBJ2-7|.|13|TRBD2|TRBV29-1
TGCAGCGCAGGGCCGGGGGGGGCCTACGAGCAGTACTTC
CSAGPGGAYEQYF
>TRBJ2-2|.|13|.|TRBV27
TGTGCCAGCAGTTTATCGACCAGAGGGGAGCTGTTTTTT
CASSLSTRGELFF
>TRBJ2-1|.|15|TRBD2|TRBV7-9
TGTGCCAGCAGCTCCGGACTAGCGGGAGTCTATGAGCAGTTCTTC
CASSSGLAGVYEQFF
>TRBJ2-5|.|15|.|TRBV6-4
TGTGCCAGCAGTCCAACCTCCGGAGTGGGGGAGACCCAGTACTTC
CASSPTSGVGETQYF
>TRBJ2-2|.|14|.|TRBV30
TGTGCCTGGACTCCAGGGGGGTACCCCGGGGAGCTGTTTTTT
CAWTPGGYPGELFF
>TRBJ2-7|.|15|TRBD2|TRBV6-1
TGTGCCAGCAGTGGTGGGACTAGCGGGAGCCACGAGCAGTACTTC
CASSGGTSGSHEQYF
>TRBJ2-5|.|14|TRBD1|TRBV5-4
TGTGCCAGCAGTTCCGGGACAGGGATAGAGACCCAGTACTTC
CASSSGTGIETQYF
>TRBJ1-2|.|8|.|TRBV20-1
TGCAGTGCTAGGGGGACCCCATTC
CSARGTPF
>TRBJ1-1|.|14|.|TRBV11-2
TGTGCCAGCAGCTTACTGGGGGCCAATCGGATGGCTTTCTTT
CASSLLGANRMAFF
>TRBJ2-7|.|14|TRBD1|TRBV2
TGTGCCAGCAGAACGGGACAGGGCTCCTACGAGCAGTACTTC
CASRTGQGSYEQYF
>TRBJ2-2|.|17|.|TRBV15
TGTGCCACCAGCAGAGATTTGCGAGGGGGACACACCGGGGAGCTGTTTTTT
CATSRDLRGGHTGELFF
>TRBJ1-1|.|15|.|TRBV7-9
TGTGCCAGCAGCTTAGATAGGGTGGTGAACACTGAAGCTTTCTTT
CASSLDRVVNTEAFF
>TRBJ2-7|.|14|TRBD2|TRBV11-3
TGTGCCAGCCAGGGGACTAGCGGAGCCTACGAGCAGTACTTC
CASQGTSGAYEQYF
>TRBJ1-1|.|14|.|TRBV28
TGTGCCAGCAGTACTCTCCGGACGGGGGCCGGCGCTTTCTTT
CASSTLRTGAGAFF
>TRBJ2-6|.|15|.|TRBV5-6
TGTGCCAGCAGCTTGAACCCCTCTGGGGCCAACGTCCTGACTTTC
CASSLNPSGANVLTF
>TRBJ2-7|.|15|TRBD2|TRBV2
TGTGCCAGCAGTGAGAGGGAACTAGCGCTCCACGAGCAGTACTTC
CASSERELALHEQYF
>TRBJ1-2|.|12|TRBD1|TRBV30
TGTGCCTGGACCACAGGGGGCAGTGGCTACACCTTC
CAWTTGGSGYTF
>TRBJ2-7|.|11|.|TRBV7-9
TGTGCCAGCAGTCGCGCTCGGGAGCAGTACTTC
CASSRAREQYF
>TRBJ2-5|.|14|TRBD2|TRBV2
TGTGCCAGCACCTGGACTAGCGCGTTTGAGACCCAGTACTTC
CASTWTSAFETQYF
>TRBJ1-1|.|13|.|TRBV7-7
TGTGCTAGCAGCTTAGCTCCGGAGACTGAAGCTTTCTTT
CASSLAPETEAFF
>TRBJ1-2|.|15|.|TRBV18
TGTGCCAGCTCACCCTGGGATCTAGCTAACTATGGCTACACCTTC
CASSPWDLANYGYTF
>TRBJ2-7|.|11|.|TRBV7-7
TGTGCTAGCAGCTCCCCCGAGACTGTCGATTTC
CASSSPETVDF
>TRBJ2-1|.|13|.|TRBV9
TGTGCCAGCAGCCGGCCAGTGGGGGATGAGCAGTTCTTC
CASSRPVGDEQFF
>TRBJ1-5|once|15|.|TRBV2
TGTGCCAGCAGTGAAGTGACGGGGGCCAATCAGCCCCAGCATTTT
CASSEVTGANQPQHF
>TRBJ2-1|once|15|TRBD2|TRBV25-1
TGTGCCAGCAGACTAGCGGGAGGGGCCTACAATGAGCAGTTCTTC
CASRLAGGAYNEQFF
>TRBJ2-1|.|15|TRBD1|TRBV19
TGTGCCAGTAGTGTAGACAGGGATCCCTACAATGAGCAGTTCTTC
CASSVDRDPYNEQFF
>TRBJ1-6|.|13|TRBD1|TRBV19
TGTGCCAGTAAGACGGGACAGTATTCACCCCTCCACTTT
CASKTGQYSPLHF
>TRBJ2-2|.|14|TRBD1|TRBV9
TGTGCCAGCAGGAGGACAGGGGACACCGGGGAGCTGTTTTTT
CASRRTGDTGELFF
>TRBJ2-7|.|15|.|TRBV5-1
TGCGCCAGCAGCTTGGCCGGCGACAGGGAGGACGAGCAGTACTTC
CASSLAGDREDEQYF
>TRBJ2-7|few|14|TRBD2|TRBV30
TGTGCCTGGAGTCGGGCTAGCGGCTCCTACGAGCAGTACTTC
CAWSRASGSYEQYF